This passage covers 10 T cell receptor beta chains from one sample sequenced in a study of T-cell reconstitution after alpha-beta-depleted transplantation in children. No antigen has been identified for these receptors. Study observations and caveats: T-cell numbers and diversity, one year after transplant, stemmed largely from T cells that were newly produced.

The authors prepared the TCRbeta library with unique molecular identifiers. MiXCR was run by TCRdb on the PCR reads, yielding one entry per CDR3 protein. The sample lists 250,000 to 300,000 distinct CDR3 sequences, just over 7.5% occurring once. Sequenced here: peripheral blood, sampled 360 days after TCRalphabeta/CD19-depleted stem cell transplant. The receptor source for this set is a female patient between 2 and 15 years old who had a stem cell transplant for Fanconi anemia, so the T cells may come from the graft donor.

There are many counts of this clonotype. The V and J genes are TRBV6-1 and TRBJ2-7, with 9 bases that match TRBD1. The length of the CDR3 is 16 residues. After removal of 4 bases from V and 0 bases from J, the junction contained 7 bases not matched to a gene. Looked up from germline, CDR1 is MNHNS and CDR2 is SASEGT. The CDR3 is CASSGPRQGVSYEQYF. CDR3 DNA sequence: TGTGCCAGCAGTGGTCCGCGACAGGGGGTCTCCTACGAGCAGTACTTC.

The chain carries TRBV20-1 and TRBJ2-7; 7 positions match TRBD1. V shed 0 bases, J shed 3 bases, and the junction held 5 bases outside the gene matches. Germline CDR1 reads DFQATT; CDR2 reads SNEGSKA (reference sequence). The CDR3 totals 14 residues. CDR3 sequence (DNA): TGCAGTGCTAGAGATTACCAGGGGGACTACGAGCAGTACGTC. It codes for CSARDYQGDYEQYV.

V is TRBV5-8 and J is TRBJ1-5; 8 bases fit TRBD1. With 4 bases clipped from V and 3 bases from J, the junction kept 6 bases outside the gene matches. The CDR3 has 15 residues. Germline CDR1 is SGHTS and CDR2 is YDEGEE. CDR3 loop: CASSNGQGTNQPQHF. CDR3 nucleotide sequence: TGTGCCAGCAGCAATGGACAGGGCACCAATCAGCCCCAGCATTTT.

This clonotype was counted once. The chain links TRBV10-2 to TRBJ2-4; 9 bases are shared with TRBD1. Germline CDR1 and CDR2: WSHSY and SAAADI. The CDR3 is 12 amino acids. Losses at the gene ends were 6 bases for V and 11 bases for J; bases not matched to a gene: 5. CDR3 sequence reads: CASSDRGYLQYF. CDR3 nucleotides: TGCGCCAGCAGCGACAGGGGGTATCTTCAGTACTTC.

This clonotype was seen more than once but under ten times. Relative to the germline gene, one junction end is altered; a read error may explain this. V is TRBV3-1 and J is TRBJ2-7; tentative D call: TRBD2 (7 bases). The CDR3 is made up of 12 amino acids. From germline, CDR1 is LGHDT and CDR2 YNNKEL (reference sequence). CDR3 bases: TGTGCCAGCAGCCCTTGGGGGCGGGAGATCAACTTC. Its protein is CASSPWGREINF.

This clonotype has ten or more counts. The chain uses TRBV7-2 and TRBJ1-2; 7 bases fit TRBD1. The V gene end was trimmed by 5 bases and the J gene end by 4 bases; junction bases not matched to a gene: 10. Germline lookup yields CDR1 SGHTA and CDR2 FQGNSA. The CDR3 is 15 residues long. The CDR3: CASSPWDSPGYGYTF. CDR3 DNA: TGTGCCAGCAGCCCCTGGGACAGCCCGGGCTATGGCTACACCTTC.

This clonotype showed up many times. CDR3 sequence (DNA): TGTGCCAGCAGTCAGGGGTTAGGCGAGCAGTACTTC. This translates into CASSQGLGEQYF. The chain employs TRBV6-6 and TRBJ2-7; possibly TRBD1 for D (6 bases). The CDR3 is 12 amino acids. The V gene's germline CDR1 is MNHNY and CDR2 SVGAGI (reference sequence). The V end was cut by 5 bases, the J end by 6 bases, with 11 bases between.

This clonotype was seen a few times. In DNA form, the CDR3 reads TGTGCCTCACTACCGGGACAGGGGACCTACGAGCAGTACTTC. This sequence encodes CASLPGQGTYEQYF. The rearrangement joins TRBV30 to TRBJ2-7; 10 bases fit TRBD1. This CDR3 spans 14 amino acids. J was trimmed by 2 bases and V by 7 bases; bases with no gene match: 8. CDR1 is GTSNPN and CDR2 is SVGIG in the germline V gene (reference sequence).

This clonotype has a handful of counts. The J gene is TRBJ1-6, the V gene TRBV3-1; 9 bases fit TRBD1. Trimming took 6 bases from V and 7 from J; bases not matched to a gene: 4. In germline, CDR1 is LGHDT, CDR2 YNNKEL (reference sequence). The CDR3 loop spans 14 amino acids. CDR3 sequence (DNA): TGTGCCAGCAGAGCGGGGACAGGGAATTCACCCCTCCACTTT. Translation: CASRAGTGNSPLHF.

The chain carries TRBV3-1 and TRBJ2-1; D perhaps matches TRBD2 (5 bases). Trimming left V 1 base short and J 15 bases short, with 19 bases between. In germline, CDR1 is LGHDT, CDR2 YNNKEL (reference sequence). The CDR3 runs to 14 residues. Here the CDR3 DNA reads TGTGCCAGCAGCCAAGGCTCGTGGGAGAGTAAGAGGTTCTTC. This encodes CASSQGSWESKRFF.